Listed here are 30 T cell receptor beta chains from one sample, sequenced in a study of neurological immune-mediated disorders. TCRdb ran MiXCR on the 5' RACE reads and lists one entry per CDR3 protein. The sample gives 25,000 to 35,000 distinct CDR3 sequences, approximately 6% of which show up once; roughly 2% is in the top ten. The sequencing sample was made of CD4+ T cells from blood. All receptors derive from a woman aged 45-59 years in good health.

This clonotype was detected many times. The chain employs TRBV28 and TRBJ2-2; perhaps TRBD2 as D (5 bases). CDR3 size: 14 residues. In germline, CDR1 is MDHEN, CDR2 SYDVKM. V lost 2 bases, J lost 8 bases, and 12 bases lay in between. The chain's CDR3 is CASSLGSGFGELFF. DNA of the CDR3: TGTGCCAGCAGTTTAGGGTCGGGGTTTGGGGAGCTGTTTTTT.

This clonotype was counted ten times or more. The gene calls are TRBV5-1 and TRBJ2-1; D unresolved. The germline gives CDR1 SGHRS, CDR2 YFSETQ. The CDR3 length is 14 residues. V was trimmed by 3 bases and J by 4 bases, leaving 11 bases between them. The chain's CDR3 is CASSSTLDYNEQFF. The CDR3 DNA is TGCGCCAGCAGCTCGACGCTCGATTACAATGAGCAGTTCTTC.

Many counts were recorded for this clonotype. This chain joins TRBV6-2 or TRBV6-3 and TRBJ2-3, with 15 bases identical to TRBD2. The CDR3 runs 17 residues. Germline CDR1 reads MNHEY; CDR2 reads SVGEGT. V shed 6 bases, J shed 2 bases, and the junction held 6 bases outside the gene matches. CDR3: CASRGLAGGHLTDTQYF. The CDR3 DNA sequence: TGTGCCAGCAGGGGACTAGCGGGAGGACACCTCACAGATACGCAGTATTTT.

In this sample, this clonotype turned up many times. This chain uses TRBV7-9 with TRBJ1-3; D is perhaps TRBD1 (6 bases). The CDR3 has 15 amino acids. The V end was cut by 5 bases, the J end by 4 bases, with 15 bases between. Per the germline V gene, CDR1 is SEHNR and CDR2 is FQNEAQ (reference sequence). CDR3 sequence: CASSPGGHIGNTIYF. The CDR3 DNA reads as TGTGCCAGCAGCCCCGGGGGGCATATCGGAAACACCATATATTTT.

This clonotype was picked up many times. J is TRBJ2-7 and V is TRBV4-2; D possibly matches TRBD1 or TRBD2 (6 bases each). The CDR3 covers 15 residues. V lost 0 bases and J 4 bases, leaving 13 bases between the germline ends. Germline-derived CDR1 and CDR2 are LGHNA and YNFKEQ. CDR3 region: CASSQDLKGGYEQYF. DNA for the CDR3: TGTGCCAGCAGCCAAGATCTGAAAGGGGGGTACGAGCAGTACTTC.

This clonotype was recorded at least ten times. This chain connects TRBV24-1 to TRBJ2-1; 11 nucleotides agree with TRBD2. The CDR3 is made up of 16 amino acids. The V gene end was trimmed by 2 bases and the J gene end by 9 bases; junction bases not matched to a gene: 8. Germline loops: CDR1 KGHDR, CDR2 SFDVKD. The CDR3 DNA sequence: TGTGCCACCAGTGATTCTCGACTAGCGGGAAAGGGTGAGCAGTTCTTC. Amino acids: CATSDSRLAGKGEQFF.

This clonotype was picked up many times. J is TRBJ2-7 and V is TRBV18; 10 bases agree with TRBD1. Germline V gene sequence: CDR1 KGHSH, CDR2 LQKENI. Germline trimming cut 0 bases from V and 7 bases from J; bases unmatched to any gene: 9. This CDR3 is 16 amino acids long. The CDR3 sequence: CASSPPETGGRGEQYF. For the CDR3, the DNA is TGTGCCAGCTCACCACCGGAGACAGGGGGCCGAGGGGAGCAGTACTTC.

This clonotype was counted ten times or more. V is TRBV20-1 and J is TRBJ2-4; D unresolved. Per germline, CDR1 DFQATT and CDR2 SNEGSKA (reference sequence). The CDR3 covers 12 residues. The V end was cut by 0 bases, the J end by 4 bases, with 4 bases between. The DNA of the CDR3 is TGCAGTGCTAGAGACAGGAAAAACATTCAGTACTTC. This sequence encodes CSARDRKNIQYF.

This clonotype was counted many times. The chain links TRBV7-2 to TRBJ2-3; 12 nucleotides line up with TRBD2. V trimming: 2 bases; J trimming: 0 bases; junction bases outside the gene matches: 6. This CDR3 region has 18 residues. Germline-derived CDR1 and CDR2 are SGHTA and FQGNSA. The CDR3, as DNA: TGTGCCAGCAGCTTAACTACTAGCGGGGGGATTAGCACAGATACGCAGTATTTT. This translates into CASSLTTSGGISTDTQYF.

This clonotype is judged medium-sized (0.01 to 0.1%). V usage is TRBV12-3 or TRBV12-4 and J usage is TRBJ2-5, with D perhaps matching TRBD1 (5 bases). This CDR3 region has 11 residues. Trimming took 4 bases from V and 5 from J, leaving 5 bases between them. CDR3 amino acids: CASSSGETQYF. CDR3 nucleotides: TGTGCCAGCAGTTCAGGGGAGACCCAGTACTTC.

This clonotype was counted ten times or more. V and J are TRBV20-1 and TRBJ1-1; D may be TRBD1 (5 bases). Trimming shortened V by 4 bases and J by 4 bases, and 10 bases separated the two germline ends. From germline, CDR1 is DFQATT and CDR2 SNEGSKA (reference sequence). The CDR3 extends over 12 amino acids. CDR3 nucleotide sequence: TGCAGTGCTACAGGGATGAGCACTGAAGCTTTCTTT. As protein: CSATGMSTEAFF.

This clonotype was counted at least ten times. The CDR3 region is CASSPPTGGNTEAFF. The CDR3 DNA is TGTGCCAGCTCACCACCAACAGGGGGGAACACTGAAGCTTTCTTT. This chain connects TRBV18 to TRBJ1-1; 8 bases match TRBD1. The V gene's germline CDR1 is KGHSH and CDR2 LQKENI. CDR3 length: 15 residues. J lost 1 base, V lost 0 bases, and 1 base had no gene match.

In its sample, this clonotype was seen a few times. The rearrangement uses TRBV28 and TRBJ2-7; D is tentatively TRBD1 or TRBD2 (5 bases each). CDR1 MDHEN and CDR2 SYDVKM come from the germline V gene. The CDR3 covers 13 residues. Trimming took 11 bases from V and 1 from J, leaving 15 bases between them. CDR3 region: CAWGRGISYEQYF. DNA of the CDR3: TGTGCCTGGGGGAGAGGCATATCCTACGAGCAGTACTTC.

This clonotype was seen at least ten times. V usage is TRBV2 and J usage is TRBJ1-2; D is uncertain. The V end lost 4 bases, the J end lost 4 bases, and 10 bases lay between the germline ends. The CDR3 has 13 amino acids. Per the germline V gene, CDR1 is SNHLY and CDR2 is FYNNEI. The CDR3 is CASSADEGYGYTF. The DNA for the CDR3 is TGTGCCAGCAGTGCGGACGAGGGCTATGGCTACACCTTC. The full variable domain, rest sourced from reference TRBV2 and TRBJ1-2, is EPEVTQTPSHQVTQMGQEVILRCVPISNHLYFYWYRQILGQKVEFLVSFYNNEISEKSEIFDDQFSVERPDGSNFTLKIRSTKLEDSAMYFCASSADEGYGYTFGSGTRLTVV.

This clonotype was seen ten or more times. The chain joins TRBV4-2 to TRBJ1-2; no firm D call. The CDR3 is made up of 12 amino acids. Trimming pared 0 bases from V and 5 bases from J, leaving 4 bases between. Germline CDR1 reads LGHNA; CDR2 reads YNFKEQ. CDR3 in DNA: TGTGCCAGCAGCCAAGATAATTATGGCTACACCTTC. Its translation: CASSQDNYGYTF.

This clonotype has ten or more counts. V and J are TRBV12-3 or TRBV12-4 and TRBJ1-2; 9 nucleotides line up with TRBD1. J was trimmed by 3 bases and V by 6 bases; bases with no gene match: 5. CDR3 length: 14 amino acids. CDR3 protein: CASSWGQGYYGYTF. The CDR3 coding sequence is TGTGCCAGCAGCTGGGGACAGGGTTACTATGGCTACACCTTC.

This clonotype was found many times. The genes are TRBV6-5 and TRBJ1-2, with TRBD1 matching 7 bases. Germline assignment: CDR1 MNHEY and CDR2 SVGAGI. The CDR3 has 12 residues. With 6 bases clipped from V and 6 bases from J, the junction kept 4 bases outside the gene matches. CDR3 residues: CASRRTGDGYTF. In nucleotides, the CDR3 is TGTGCCAGCAGACGCACAGGGGATGGCTACACCTTC.

This clonotype showed up many times. The chain links TRBV20-1 to TRBJ2-5; 8 positions agree with TRBD1. This CDR3 region has 13 residues. The J segment lost 2 bases and the V segment lost 6 bases, leaving 5 bases of the junction unmatched. Germline CDR1 reads DFQATT; CDR2 reads SNEGSKA (reference sequence). The CDR3 nucleotides are TGCAGTGCCGACAGGGGAATACAAGAGACCCAGTACTTC. Protein product: CSADRGIQETQYF.

This clonotype was counted ten times or more. A much bigger clone sits one base away, suggesting this may be a read error. The gene calls are TRBV28 and TRBJ1-6; unclear D gene. Trimming took 5 bases from V and 8 from J, leaving 16 bases between them. This CDR3 spans 15 amino acids. Germline V gene sequence: CDR1 MDHEN, CDR2 SYDVKM. CDR3 protein: CASSSSGIGYSPLHF. CDR3 nucleotide sequence: TGTGCCAGCAGTAGTTCCGGGATAGGGTATTCACCCCTCCACTTT.

This clonotype was counted ten times or more. DNA of the CDR3: TGCGCCAGCAGCTTGGAGGCTAACTATGGCTACACCTTC. Protein: CASSLEANYGYTF. The V gene is TRBV5-1, the J gene TRBJ1-2; no definite D call. The CDR3 loop spans 13 amino acids. Germline CDR1 reads SGHRS; CDR2 reads YFSETQ. Trimming cost V 0 bases and J 0 bases, with 3 bases left between them.

Many counts were recorded for this clonotype. The CDR3 loop is CATSDPIQRYEQFF. CDR3 nucleotide sequence: TGTGCCACCAGTGACCCCATCCAGCGCTATGAGCAGTTCTTC. The V call is TRBV24-1, the J call TRBJ2-1; no definite D call. The CDR3 runs 14 residues. Trimming cost V 4 bases and J 8 bases, with 14 bases left between them. CDR1 and CDR2 from the germline V gene are KGHDR and SFDVKD.

This clonotype was detected many times. The CDR3 bases are TGCGCCAGCAGCTTGTCCGGGACAGGGAGCCACGAGCAGTACTTC. Translated: CASSLSGTGSHEQYF. V usage is TRBV5-1 and J usage is TRBJ2-7, with 9 bases fitting TRBD1. The V gene end was trimmed by 1 base and the J gene end by 5 bases; junction bases not matched to a gene: 7. CDR3 size: 15 residues. Germline CDR1 and CDR2: SGHRS and YFSETQ.

This clonotype was counted many times. The chain is built from TRBV5-6 and TRBJ1-2; TRBD1 aligns across 7 bases. The V gene's germline CDR1 is SGHDT and CDR2 YYEEEE. V shed 2 bases and J 6 bases; nucleotides not matched to a gene: 4. CDR3 size: 13 residues. This CDR3 is CASSFRQGDGYTF. CDR3 bases: TGTGCCAGCAGCTTTAGACAGGGAGATGGCTACACCTTC. Combining the CDR3 with reference TRBV5-6 and TRBJ1-2 gives the whole variable domain DAGVTQSPTHLIKTRGQQVTLRCSPKSGHDTVSWYQQALGQGPQFIFQYYEEEERQRGNFPDRFSGHQFPNYSSELNVNALLLGDSALYLCASSFRQGDGYTFGSGTRLTVV.

This clonotype was counted ten times or more. The chain uses TRBV20-1 and TRBJ2-1; tentative D call: TRBD2 (7 bases). Germline CDR1 reads DFQATT; CDR2 reads SNEGSKA (reference sequence). V was trimmed by 8 bases and J by 1 base, leaving 24 bases between them. CDR3 length equals 17 residues. CDR3 residues: CSTGNSLKRGSYNEQFF. CDR3 DNA: TGCAGTACAGGGAATTCTTTAAAGCGGGGATCCTACAATGAGCAGTTCTTC.

Many counts were recorded for this clonotype. The V call is TRBV4-1, the J call TRBJ1-1; 8 bases are shared with TRBD1. Germline CDR1 and CDR2: MGHRA and YSYEKL. After removal of 0 bases from V and 1 base from J, the junction contained 7 bases not matched to a gene. The CDR3 extends over 17 amino acids. In nucleotides, the CDR3 is TGCGCCAGCAGCCAAGATCAGCAGGGGGCGCAGAACACTGAAGCTTTCTTT. It translates to CASSQDQQGAQNTEAFF.

This clonotype appeared many times. The chain has TRBV11-3 and TRBJ2-1, with 11 bases aligning to TRBD2. The junction had 4 bases not matched to a gene; V was cut back by 1 base and J by 8 bases. This CDR3 has 15 residues. Germline CDR1 and CDR2: SGHNT and YENEEA. CDR3 in amino acids: CASSLGDSGRDEQFF. CDR3 coding DNA: TGTGCCAGCAGCTTAGGAGATAGCGGGAGGGATGAGCAGTTCTTC.

The chain has TRBV30 and TRBJ1-2, with D possibly matching TRBD1 (5 bases). V gave up 2 bases and J gave up 4 bases, with 8 bases separating them. The CDR3 consists of 12 residues. CDR1 and CDR2 (germline): GTSNPN, SVGIG (reference sequence). CDR3 sequence (DNA): TGTGCCTGGAGTCCGGGGGGCTATGGCTACACCTTC. Encoded protein: CAWSPGGYGYTF.

In this sample, this clonotype turned up many times. The J gene is TRBJ2-2, the V gene TRBV5-1; TRBD1 aligns across 8 bases. The CDR3 sequence is 14 residues long. Germline assignment: CDR1 SGHRS and CDR2 YFSETQ. V lost 5 bases to trimming and J lost 7 bases; unmatched junction nucleotides: 7. The CDR3 region has the DNA TGCGCCAGCAGTAAGGACAGGGTGATCGGGGAGCTGTTTTTT. Translation gives CASSKDRVIGELFF. Variable domain in full (rest from reference TRBV5-1 and TRBJ2-2): KAGVTQTPRYLIKTRGQQVTLSCSPISGHRSVSWYQQTPGQGLQFLFEYFSETQRNKGNFPGRFSGRQFSNSRSEMNVSTLELGDSALYLCASSKDRVIGELFFGEGSRLTVL.

This clonotype was seen repeatedly, ten times or more. The V and J genes are TRBV10-2 and TRBJ2-6; D perhaps matches TRBD1 (6 bases). The CDR3 runs 14 residues. CDR1 is WSHSY, CDR2 SAAADI, per germline. V was cut by 6 bases and J by 3 bases, with 9 bases left in between. The CDR3 loop reads CASSRGDGANVLTF. Here the CDR3 DNA reads TGCGCCAGCAGCAGGGGAGATGGGGCCAACGTCCTGACTTTC.

This clonotype was counted ten times or more. V gene TRBV28 combines with J gene TRBJ2-3; 7 nucleotides match TRBD1. Per the germline V gene, CDR1 is MDHEN and CDR2 is SYDVKM. V dropped 5 bases and J dropped 2; count of bases not matched to a gene: 7. This CDR3 has 15 amino acids. The CDR3 bases are TGTGCCAGCAGTGGTGTGGGACAGACCACAGATACGCAGTATTTT. Translating gives CASSGVGQTTDTQYF.